These 26 T cell receptor beta chains originate from one sample sequenced in a study of tumor-infiltrating lymphocytes in primary liver carcinoma (TCRdb year 2017). Total RNA and DNA were co-extracted from around 18-30 mg of bulk tissue with the AllPrep DNA/RNA mini kit, without cell sorting. Sequenced on an Illumina HiSeq 2500. TCRbeta-specific cDNA was reverse-transcribed from about 520 ng total RNA using a constant-region primer and ProtoScript II reverse transcriptase. Three nested multiplex PCR rounds, following a slightly modified ARM-PCR procedure, were used to build the TCRbeta libraries. Multiplex TRBV1-TRBV30 forward primers and a Cbeta reverse primer were used in the first two PCR rounds, each of which was run for around 10 cycles. Through fastp at Q25 and MiXCR, TCRdb rebuilt clones from the public reads, retaining in-frame beta chains. Each record represents a unique CDR3 protein, reported with the most common genes and DNA among its rows. A total of under 90,000 distinct CDR3 sequences appear in this sample, approximately 77% of them only once. Approximately 19% of the sample lies in the top ten.

Source material: liver tumor tissue from sampling region 1. The meaning of the sample's cell subset or site label: tumor region T1, superior pole. These receptors all come from a man between 35 and 55 years old with primary liver carcinoma and hepatitis B virus infection.

The chain employs TRBV12-3 or TRBV12-4 and TRBJ2-1, with no clear D. The CDR3 runs to 12 residues. CDR3 protein: CVNSLPTIEQFF. The CDR3 nucleotides are TGTGTCAACAGTTTACCGACCATTGAACAGTTCTTC.

The chain couples TRBV10-3 to TRBJ2-5, with TRBD1 as a possible D gene (5 bases). The CDR3 consists of 14 residues. Per the germline V gene, CDR1 is ENHRY and CDR2 is SYGVKD. V shed 11 bases and J shed 4 bases, with 20 bases lying between them. CDR3 in DNA: TGTGCCGTGCCGGACATGGCATTCGGAGAGACCCAGTACTTC. It yields the protein CAVPDMAFGETQYF.

On this clonotype itself: A single base separates this from a much larger clone, so it may be a read error. The chain is built from TRBV6-6 and TRBJ2-3; a weak D match, TRBD2 (7 bases). Germline V CDR1 and CDR2: MNHNY, SVGAGI (reference sequence). The CDR3 sequence is 16 residues long. As DNA, the CDR3 is TGTGCCAGCGGTTACGGAGGGGGGGAGGGGGGAGATACGCAGTATTTT. Encoded protein: CASGYGGGEGGDTQYF.

This clonotype was seen repeatedly, ten times or more. This chain uses TRBV7-8 with TRBJ2-3; TRBD1 agrees at 9 bases. The V segment lost 4 bases and the J segment 7 bases; nucleotides outside the gene matches: 6. CDR3 size: 14 residues. Germline V gene sequence: CDR1 SGHVS, CDR2 FQNEAQ. CDR3 protein: CASSSGTGSYTQYF. The CDR3 DNA follows: TGTGCCAGCAGCTCCGGGACAGGGAGCTATACGCAGTATTTT.

With respect to this clonotype: It may be a read error: a sequence one base away is much more abundant. This CDR3 fails to terminate in the conserved phenylalanine or tryptophan, so it likely reflects a read error. V usage is TRBV10-2 and J usage is TRBJ1-4; D uncertain. CDR1 WSHSY and CDR2 SAAADI come from the germline V gene. The V end lost 8 bases, the J end lost 0 bases, and 19 bases lay between the germline ends. There are 17 residues in the CDR3. CDR3 region: CASGRRSLQATNEKLFS. DNA of the CDR3: TGCGCCAGCGGCAGAAGGAGTCTCCAAGCAACTAATGAAAAACTGTTTTCT.

Turning to this clonotype: Lacking the conserved final phenylalanine or tryptophan, this CDR3 likely reflects a read error. This rearrangement joins TRBV5-6 to TRBJ2-1; D not certain. V was cut by 0 bases and J by 0 bases, with 10 bases left in between. This CDR3 contains 16 residues. Germline lookup yields CDR1 SGHDT and CDR2 YYEEEE. CDR3 sequence reads: CASSLEGESSYNEQFS. Written as DNA, the CDR3 is TGTGCCAGCAGCTTGGAGGGCGAGAGCTCCTACAATGAGCAGTTCTCC.

On this clonotype itself: Possible read error: a much larger clone is one base away. The chain has TRBV11-2 and TRBJ2-1; no definite D call. CDR3 length: 14 residues. Trimming removed 0 bases at V and 15 bases at J, with 18 bases between. Germline values: CDR1 SGHAT, CDR2 FQNNGV. The CDR3 is CASSLDLPRLEWFF. CDR3 in DNA: TGTGCCAGCAGCTTAGATCTACCGCGGCTCGAGTGGTTCTTC.

This chain joins TRBV11-2 and TRBJ1-2, with D maybe TRBD1 (5 bases). Germline loops: CDR1 SGHAT, CDR2 FQNNGV. The CDR3 has 14 amino acids. Trimming cost V 7 bases and J 4 bases, with 16 bases left between them. CDR3 DNA sequence: TGTGCCAGCAATTTAGGTCGACAGAGCTATGGCTACACCTTC. Protein sequence: CASNLGRQSYGYTF.

The chain uses TRBV29-1 and TRBJ2-7, with 12 bases identical to TRBD1. Trimming at V came to 5 bases and at J to 6 bases, leaving 14 bases not matched to a gene. This CDR3 contains 16 residues. Germline V gene sequence: CDR1 SQVTM, CDR2 ANQGSEA. The CDR3 region has the DNA TGCAGCGTTTGTGTACCTTCCGGGACAGGGGGCGCCGAGCAGTACTTC. This encodes CSVCVPSGTGGAEQYF.

This clonotype turned up a few times. Compared with germline, one end of the junction differs, possibly owing to a read error. As DNA, the CDR3 is TGTGCCGGCAGCTTGGTCAGTGTGGGCAGTCGGCAAGAGACCCAGTACTTC. It specifies CAGSLVSVGSRQETQYF. J is TRBJ2-5 and V is TRBV11-2; D is uncertain. CDR3 length: 17 amino acids. Germline-derived CDR1 and CDR2 are SGHAT and FQNNGV.

The chain combines TRBV12-3 or TRBV12-4 with TRBJ2-7, with 11 bases lining up with TRBD2. CDR3 length: 16 amino acids. In nucleotides, the CDR3 is TGTGCAGGCAGTTTATTAGCGGGAGGGCCTCACTACGAGCAGTACTTC. Its protein is CAGSLLAGGPHYEQYF.

This clonotype was detected only once. A much larger clone sits a single nucleotide away, making a read error possible. No conserved phenylalanine or tryptophan ends this CDR3, so it is likely a read error. V is TRBV7-8 and J is TRBJ2-5; 9 bases are a match to TRBD2. Germline V gene lookup returns CDR1 SGHVS and CDR2 FQNEAQ. Unmatched junction bases numbered 14, after V lost 1 base and J lost 2 bases. CDR3 length: 19 amino acids. CDR3 sequence: CASSLGRSRAGGIQETQYL. CDR3 bases: TGTGCCAGCAGCTTAGGGAGGTCGAGGGCGGGAGGGATTCAAGAGACCCAGTACCTC.

As to this clonotype: One junction end does not reproduce the germline sequence, and a read error may be involved. The chain employs TRBV5-5 and TRBJ2-2, with D unclear. This CDR3 region has 12 residues. Germline-derived CDR1 and CDR2 are SGHKS and YYEKEE (reference sequence). The CDR3 spells CASSSSTAELFF. CDR3 nucleotides: TGTGCCAGTAGCTCTTCGACCGCGGAGCTGTTTTTT.

The chain is built from TRBV11-3 and TRBJ2-1, with 10 bases aligning to TRBD1. After removal of 5 bases from V and 15 bases from J, the junction contained 13 bases not matched to a gene. Germline V gene data show CDR1 as SGHNT and CDR2 as YENEEA. The CDR3 is 14 residues long. The CDR3, as DNA: TGTGCCAGCAGCCCTGGACAGGGGGGCAATGAGGGGTTCTTC. It specifies CASSPGQGGNEGFF.

In its sample, this clonotype was seen many times. This chain joins TRBV5-6 and TRBJ2-4; TRBD2 matches at 9 bases. V dropped 0 bases and J dropped 6; count of bases not matched to a gene: 4. The CDR3 runs 15 residues. Per germline, CDR1 SGHDT and CDR2 YYEEEE. The CDR3, as DNA: TGTGCCAGCAGCTTGGAAGCGGGGGGCACAAACATTCAGTACTTC. Its protein product is CASSLEAGGTNIQYF.

Regarding this clonotype: One end of the junction fails to match germline, which may point to a read error. V is TRBV5-1 and J is TRBJ2-1; 10 bases match TRBD2. Per germline, CDR1 SGHRS and CDR2 YFSETQ. CDR3 length equals 16 residues. CDR3 bases: TGCGCCAGTGAGAAACTAGCGGGAAGCTCCTACAATAAGCAGTTCTTC. It yields the protein CASEKLAGSSYNKQFF.

On this clonotype itself: An end of the junction differs from the germline gene, which may be a read error. V is TRBV4-1 and J is TRBJ2-1; 8 bases match TRBD2. Germline V gene lookup returns CDR1 MGHRA and CDR2 YSYEKL. This CDR3 is 17 amino acids long. The CDR3 reads CASSQDIGTSSYNEQFF. CDR3 bases: TGCGCCAGTAGCCAAGATATTGGGACTAGCTCCTACAATGAGCAGTTCTTC.

The CDR3 is CATSRDGKNTGELFF. CDR3 DNA: TGTGCCACCAGCAGGGACGGCAAAAACACCGGGGAGCTGTTTTTT. This chain joins TRBV15 and TRBJ2-2; D unresolved. This CDR3 comprises 15 residues. Germline values: CDR1 LNHNV, CDR2 YYDKDF (reference sequence). The V end was cut by 3 bases, the J end by 2 bases, with 10 bases between.

This clonotype was detected once. The CDR3 carries no conserved terminal phenylalanine or tryptophan, so it likely arises from a read error. V usage is TRBV29-1 and J usage is TRBJ1-2; D unclear. With 4 bases removed from V and 7 bases from J, the gap between germline ends came to 13 bases. The CDR3 covers 12 residues. Germline CDR1 is SQVTM and CDR2 is ANQGSEA. This CDR3 is CSVAQAVGGYTS. DNA for the CDR3: TGCAGCGTTGCCCAGGCAGTAGGTGGCTACACCTCC.

This clonotype was counted once. A junction end diverges from the germline sequence, so it may reflect a read error. The chain couples TRBV10-3 to TRBJ2-7; maybe TRBD2 (6 bases). This CDR3 region has 13 residues. Germline V lookup: CDR1 ENHRY, CDR2 SYGVKD. In DNA form, the CDR3 reads TGTGCCATCAGTGGGATAGCGGACCACGAGAAGTACTTC. It is translated as CAISGIADHEKYF.

Comment on this clonotype: At one end, the junction sequence differs from germline, possibly due to a read error. The genes are TRBV11-2 and TRBJ2-2, with TRBD2 matching over 9 bases. This CDR3 comprises 16 residues. In germline, CDR1 is SGHAT, CDR2 FQNNGV. The CDR3 DNA follows: TGTGCTAGCAGCTTAGTGGCGCTAGCGGGAACCCGGGAGCTGCTTTTT. Its translation is CASSLVALAGTRELLF.

This rearrangement joins TRBV11-2 to TRBJ1-1, with 8 bases lining up with TRBD1. Germline V gene sequence: CDR1 SGHAT, CDR2 FQNNGV. The CDR3 length is 14 residues. Trimming cost V 10 bases and J 5 bases; bases outside gene matches: 12. The CDR3 DNA sequence: TGTGCCAACACCAAGGGCAGGGGGCTGACTGAAGCTTTCTTT. As protein: CANTKGRGLTEAFF.

Notes on this clonotype: Germline is not matched at one junction end, which may reflect a read error. The rearrangement uses TRBV4-1 and TRBJ2-1; 11 bases line up with TRBD2. CDR1 is MGHRA and CDR2 is YSYEKL in the germline V gene. This CDR3 region has 16 residues. CDR3 DNA: TGTGCCTGCAGCCAATCCGGGACTAGCGGTGACAATGAGCAATTCTTC. This sequence encodes CACSQSGTSGDNEQFF.

Turning to this clonotype: One end of the junction is discordant with germline, which a read error may explain. The chain combines TRBV11-3 with TRBJ1-5; D uncertain. Per the germline V gene, CDR1 is SGHNT and CDR2 is YENEEA. This CDR3 comprises 15 residues. CDR3 sequence (DNA): TGTGCCAGCAGCTTCCAGACTGCCAACAATCAGCCCCAGCATTTC. This sequence encodes CASSFQTANNQPQHF.

A remark on this clonotype: It is likely a read error, because the conserved phenylalanine at the end of the CDR3 is missing. The gene calls are TRBV11-2 and TRBJ2-2; 9 nucleotides match TRBD2. Per the germline V gene, CDR1 is SGHAT and CDR2 is FQNNGV. This CDR3 spans 15 amino acids. CDR3 nucleotides: TGTTCCAGCAGCTTAGCGGGAGCCTACACCGGGGAGCTGTTTTAC. As protein: CSSSLAGAYTGELFY.

This clonotype was observed a single time. At one end the junction does not follow the germline gene, possibly because of a read error. This CDR3 is CAISTGAGTGRNEQFF. CDR3 sequence (DNA): TGTGCCATCAGTACAGGGGCGGGTACGGGTAGGAATGAGCAGTTCTTC. The genes are TRBV6-6 and TRBJ2-1, with 7 bases identical to TRBD1. The CDR3 runs to 16 residues. Germline V gene data show CDR1 as MNHNY and CDR2 as SVGAGI (reference sequence).